This entry lists 14 T cell receptor beta chains sequenced from one sample in a study of neurological immune-mediated disorders. TCRdb re-called the 5' RACE reads through MiXCR, storing one row per CDR3 protein. The table includes about 14,000 distinct CDR3 sequences, roughly an eighth detected once. Sequenced material: CD8+ T cells from blood. The receptors were gathered from a female donor with HTLV-1-associated myelopathy (HAM/TSP).

This clonotype was seen at least ten times. The chain employs TRBV15 and TRBJ2-1; 14 nucleotides match TRBD2. Germline V gene data show CDR1 as LNHNV and CDR2 as YYDKDF (reference sequence). CDR3 length: 16 amino acids. Trimming cost V 5 bases and J 4 bases; bases outside gene matches: 4. The CDR3 nucleotides are TGTGCCACCAGCCGACTAGCGGGAGGGTTATACAATGAGCAGTTCTTC. Encoded protein: CATSRLAGGLYNEQFF.

This CDR3 is CASSVDAGGPNEQYF. CDR3 bases: TGTGCCAGCAGCGTAGATGCGGGGGGGCCGAACGAGCAGTACTTC. The rearrangement uses TRBV9 and TRBJ2-7, with 9 bases fitting TRBD2. The V gene end was trimmed by 0 bases and the J gene end by 5 bases; junction bases not matched to a gene: 6. The CDR3 length is 15 residues. Germline assignment: CDR1 SGDLS and CDR2 YYNGEE.

This clonotype has a count of ten or more. The chain uses TRBV10-3 and TRBJ1-2; tentatively, D is TRBD1 (6 bases). Germline V lookup: CDR1 ENHRY, CDR2 SYGVKD. CDR3 length equals 14 residues. V shed 6 bases and J shed 2 bases, with 13 bases lying between them. The CDR3 is CAISSGTGNYGYTF. CDR3 nucleotides: TGTGCCATCAGCAGCGGCACAGGGAACTATGGCTACACCTTC.

This clonotype was recorded at least ten times. The chain couples TRBV7-2 to TRBJ2-1, with D perhaps TRBD1 (6 bases). This CDR3 comprises 14 residues. The germline V gene encodes CDR1 SGHTA and CDR2 FQGNSA. The V and J ends lost 4 bases and 6 bases respectively, with 13 bases between them. Written as DNA, the CDR3 is TGTGCCAGCAGCTCTCCGGGACATTTCAATGAGCAGTTCTTC. Its protein is CASSSPGHFNEQFF.

This clonotype occurred a few times. The genes are TRBV30 and TRBJ2-1, with 7 nucleotides matching TRBD2. CDR1 and CDR2 from the germline V gene are GTSNPN and SVGIG (reference sequence). V lost 1 base to trimming and J lost 7 bases; unmatched junction nucleotides: 7. The CDR3 consists of 14 residues. CDR3 amino acids: CAWSGAGVGNEQFF. CDR3 DNA sequence: TGTGCCTGGAGTGGCGCGGGAGTAGGGAATGAGCAGTTCTTC.

This clonotype was seen repeatedly, ten times or more. The chain combines TRBV6-5 with TRBJ2-3; tentatively, D is TRBD2 (5 bases). Trimming stripped 2 bases from V and 3 bases from J, with 9 bases between. The length of the CDR3 is 14 residues. CDR1 is MNHEY, CDR2 SVGAGI, per germline. The CDR3 DNA sequence: TGTGCCAGCAGTTACCCCGGGGAGACAGATACGCAGTATTTT. It specifies CASSYPGETDTQYF.

This clonotype counts as medium-sized. The chain carries TRBV4-1 and TRBJ2-7; D is perhaps TRBD2 (5 bases). Per germline, CDR1 MGHRA and CDR2 YSYEKL. The germline V and J ends were trimmed by 5 bases and 2 bases, with 16 bases remaining between them. The CDR3 totals 15 residues. CDR3 sequence reads: CASSFGGSGTYEQYF. The CDR3 region has the DNA TGCGCCAGCAGCTTTGGAGGCAGTGGAACCTACGAGCAGTACTTC.

This clonotype was detected many times. The chain has TRBV10-3 and TRBJ2-7; D is unclear. The length of the CDR3 is 13 residues. Germline V gives CDR1 ENHRY, CDR2 SYGVKD. Trimming removed 8 bases at V and 1 base at J, with 12 bases between. Written as DNA, the CDR3 is TGTGCCATCTCCCCGGACGGATCCTACGAGCAGTACTTC. Encoded protein: CAISPDGSYEQYF.

At least ten counts were recorded for this clonotype. The rearrangement uses TRBV27 and TRBJ1-1, with no clear D. CDR3 size: 13 residues. With 3 bases removed from V and 6 bases from J, the gap between germline ends came to 11 bases. CDR1 and CDR2 (germline): MNHEY, SMNVEV (reference sequence). CDR3 bases: TGTGCCAGCAGTTTTGGGAACTTGGCTGAAGCTTTCTTT. Translation: CASSFGNLAEAFF.

This clonotype was detected many times. The chain recombines TRBV12-3 or TRBV12-4 with TRBJ2-1, with no clear D. The CDR3 contains 12 residues. Trimming pared 6 bases from V and 0 bases from J, leaving 3 bases between. The CDR3 DNA sequence: TGTGCCAGCAGGAGCTCCTACAATGAGCAGTTCTTC. It yields the protein CASRSSYNEQFF.

The table lists this clonotype with many counts. The gene calls are TRBV6-1 and TRBJ2-2; 9 bases are shared with TRBD2. The V and J ends lost 2 bases and 4 bases, in that order; junction bases with no gene match: 2. The CDR3 consists of 15 residues. The V gene's germline CDR1 is MNHNS and CDR2 SASEGT. CDR3 in amino acids: CASSEFSGSTGELFF. CDR3 coding DNA: TGTGCCAGCAGTGAATTTAGCGGGAGCACCGGGGAGCTGTTTTTT.

This clonotype has ten or more counts. The chain couples TRBV5-1 to TRBJ2-7; D uncertain. CDR3 size: 14 residues. V lost 4 bases, J lost 2 bases, and 13 bases lay in between. The germline CDR1 and CDR2 sequences are SGHRS and YFSETQ. The CDR3 reads CASSDESTPYEQYF. The DNA of the CDR3 is TGCGCCAGCAGCGACGAGTCAACCCCCTACGAGCAGTACTTC.

The chain has TRBV4-3 and TRBJ2-7, with D possibly being TRBD2 (6 bases). This CDR3 comprises 15 residues. CDR1 and CDR2 (germline): LGHNA, YSLEER. With 1 base removed from V and 1 base from J, the gap between germline ends came to 11 bases. The CDR3 DNA follows: TGCGCCAGCAGCCAAGGAGCAAGCGGGTCCTACGAGCAGTACTTC. Translation gives CASSQGASGSYEQYF.

There are many counts of this clonotype. The chain carries TRBV4-1 and TRBJ2-7, with no clear D. This CDR3 is built from 13 residues. The V and J ends lost 0 bases and 3 bases respectively, with 6 bases between them. Germline V gene data show CDR1 as MGHRA and CDR2 as YSYEKL. The CDR3 DNA reads TGCGCCAGCAGCCAAGAACTCAGCTACGAGCAGTACTTC. Its protein is CASSQELSYEQYF.